This record covers a single TCR beta chain. What it binds is unknown. This entry comes from a study of cytomegalovirus exposure and HLA in healthy donors. Across the whole study: The same platform used for the approximately 700 first-cohort repertoires was also used for the 95 to 150 validation repertoires, as a later analysis reported. Findings and limits, study-wide: Reports showed the classifier diagnosing cytomegalovirus status with high specificity and sensitivity.

Measured with immunoSEQ multiplex PCR; TCRdb has only the in-frame clones, and not every one. Of approximately 59,000 clones detected, around 93% appear once; the ten largest clones hold roughly 5.3%. The CDR3 consists of 15 residues. Germline assignment: CDR1 GTSNPN and CDR2 SVGIG (reference sequence). V gave up 3 bases and J gave up 5 bases; unmatched junction bases: 12. This clonotype was sampled from a man aged 18-30 years in good health and CMV-seropositive. Sequenced material: PBMCs. The rearrangement links TRBV30 to TRBJ2-7; 8 nucleotides match TRBD1. The CDR3 region has the DNA TGTGCCTGGAGACCGGGACAGGCGCGAGGGGACGAGCAGTACTTC. This encodes CAWRPGQARGDEQYF.